Each of the 26 T cell receptor beta chains below was sequenced from the same sample in a study of vaccination and CD4 T cells after COVID-19. The Oncomine TCR Beta short-read assay sequenced DNA from cultured CD4+ T cells. TCRdb redid the calling of the PCR reads with MiXCR, one entry per CDR3 protein. The table has 20,000 to 30,000 distinct CDR3 sequences, roughly 29% seen once; the top ten hold approximately 2.8%. Their antigens remain unidentified. The time point is: late sampling 161 to 241 days after vaccination in a few convalescent patients. Noted treatment: roughly ten-day PBMC culture with coronavirus spike peptide pools or control peptides (ViraFEST assay). Specimen: CD4+ T cells from blood, cultured in vitro, collected about 7 months after SARS-CoV-2 vaccination. The receptors originated from a human donor who had recovered from COVID-19.

The chain employs TRBV24-1 and TRBJ2-2; D is perhaps TRBD1 (6 bases). CDR1 and CDR2 from the germline V gene are KGHDR and SFDVKD. The V end lost 6 bases, the J end lost 1 base, and 8 bases lay between the germline ends. This CDR3 has 14 amino acids. CDR3 in DNA: TGTGCCACCAGTAACAGGGTGAACACCGGGGAGCTGTTTTTT. This gives the protein CATSNRVNTGELFF.

In this sample, this clonotype turned up a few times. The rearrangement uses TRBV7-3 and TRBJ2-1; 9 nucleotides agree with TRBD2. From germline, CDR1 is SGHTA and CDR2 FQGTGA. V gave up 2 bases and J gave up 7 bases; unmatched junction bases: 3. CDR3 size: 14 residues. CDR3 in amino acids: CASSLSLAGNEQFF. The CDR3 bases are TGTGCCAGCAGCTTATCCCTAGCGGGAAATGAGCAGTTCTTC. The full variable domain, completed using reference TRBV7-3 and TRBJ2-1, is GAGVSQTPSNKVTEKGKYVELRCDPISGHTALYWYRQSLGQGPEFLIYFQGTGAADDSGLPNDRFFAVRPEGSVSTLKIQRTERGDSAVYLCASSLSLAGNEQFFGPGTRLTVL.

This clonotype was found once. This sequence joins TRBV27 and TRBJ2-3; D uncertain. CDR3 length: 17 amino acids. Trimming took 0 bases from V and 0 from J, leaving 13 bases between them. Germline V CDR1 and CDR2: MNHEY, SMNVEV (reference sequence). As DNA, the CDR3 is TGTGCCAGCAGTTTATCGATACGTGGGTCTAGCACAGATACGCAGTATTTT. As protein: CASSLSIRGSSTDTQYF.

This clonotype was seen a handful of times. This chain connects TRBV20-1 to TRBJ2-1; D call uncertain. The germline V and J ends were trimmed by 5 bases and 6 bases, with 14 bases remaining between them. Germline CDR1 is DFQATT and CDR2 is SNEGSKA (reference sequence). The CDR3 contains 13 residues. The CDR3 is CSAGVRSFNEQFF. The CDR3 region has the DNA TGCAGTGCTGGGGTCCGAAGTTTCAATGAGCAGTTCTTC.

This clonotype was seen ten or more times. The V and J genes are TRBV6-5 and TRBJ2-7, with unresolved D. With 2 bases removed from V and 3 bases from J, the gap between germline ends came to 8 bases. In germline, CDR1 is MNHEY, CDR2 SVGAGI. The CDR3 totals 13 residues. The CDR3 protein is CASSYQLGYEQYF. In DNA, the CDR3 is TGTGCCAGCAGTTACCAGCTCGGCTACGAGCAGTACTTC.

This clonotype was seen more than once but under ten times. The V call is TRBV28, the J call TRBJ2-7; possible D gene TRBD2, 6 bases. CDR1 and CDR2 from the germline V gene are MDHEN and SYDVKM. CDR3 length: 13 amino acids. V was shortened by 5 bases and J by 5 bases, with 13 bases between the two germline ends. In DNA, the CDR3 is TGTGCCAGCAGTCTAACTAGCACCCACGAGCAGTACTTC. Its translation: CASSLTSTHEQYF.

This clonotype was counted a few times. V and J are TRBV20-1 and TRBJ2-7; perhaps TRBD2 as D (5 bases). V was pared by 2 bases and J by 3 bases, with 20 bases between. The V gene's germline CDR1 is DFQATT and CDR2 SNEGSKA (reference sequence). This CDR3 is 16 amino acids long. The CDR3 loop reads CSARRPFLGLIYEQYF. The DNA for the CDR3 is TGCAGTGCTAGACGACCTTTTCTAGGACTGATCTACGAGCAGTACTTC.

This clonotype was counted a few times. The chain has TRBV27 and TRBJ2-3; 7 positions agree with TRBD2. CDR3 length: 12 amino acids. Trimming removed 8 bases from V and 3 bases from J; junction bases left unmatched: 2. Germline V gene data show CDR1 as MNHEY and CDR2 as SMNVEV (reference sequence). CDR3 loop: CASGRGTDTQYF. DNA for the CDR3: TGTGCCAGCGGGAGGGGAACAGATACGCAGTATTTT.

V and J are TRBV7-9 and TRBJ2-7; a possible D gene is TRBD2 (6 bases). The CDR3 totals 15 residues. V was shortened by 1 base and J by 6 bases, with 16 bases between the two germline ends. The V gene's germline CDR1 is SEHNR and CDR2 FQNEAQ (reference sequence). CDR3 DNA sequence: TGTGCCAGCAGCTTAGGGGGCGGGGCAGGGAGCGAGCAGTACTTC. This codes for CASSLGGGAGSEQYF.

The V call is TRBV5-4, the J call TRBJ1-2; perhaps TRBD1 as D (5 bases). This CDR3 spans 15 amino acids. Germline V CDR1 and CDR2: SGHNT, YYREEE (reference sequence). Between the trimmed V and J ends, which lost 1 base and 4 bases, there was a span of 14 bases. CDR3 sequence: CASSLRSDRVYGYTF. The CDR3, as DNA: TGTGCCAGCAGCTTGAGGTCAGACAGAGTCTATGGCTACACCTTC. Drawing the rest from reference TRBV5-4 and TRBJ1-2, the complete variable domain is ETGVTQSPTHLIKTRGQQVTLRCSSQSGHNTVSWYQQALGQGPQFIFQYYREEENGRGNFPPRFSGLQFPNYSSELNVNALELDDSALYLCASSLRSDRVYGYTFGSGTRLTVV.

A few counts support this clonotype. The V and J genes are TRBV7-9 and TRBJ1-2, with TRBD1 matching 8 bases. V was pared by 3 bases and J by 7 bases, with 4 bases of the junction left unmatched. CDR1 is SEHNR and CDR2 is FQNEAQ in the germline V gene (reference sequence). This CDR3 is 13 amino acids long. In DNA, the CDR3 is TGTGCCAGCAGCTTGGACAGGGTAACTGGCTACACCTTC. It is translated as CASSLDRVTGYTF.

V is TRBV19 and J is TRBJ1-5; perhaps TRBD1 as D (6 bases). CDR3 size: 13 residues. The ends were cut back, 6 bases at V and 7 bases at J, with 13 bases in the middle. CDR1 and CDR2 from the germline V gene are LNHDA and SQIVND (reference sequence). The CDR3 loop is CASRNRANQPQHF. CDR3 nucleotides: TGTGCCAGTAGGAACAGGGCGAACCAGCCCCAGCATTTT.

This clonotype was seen only a few times. This rearrangement joins TRBV7-3 to TRBJ2-3; D gene ambiguous. The CDR3 runs 14 residues. Trimming pared 5 bases from V and 5 bases from J, leaving 14 bases between. In germline, CDR1 is SGHTA, CDR2 FQGTGA. The CDR3 loop reads CASSLSPAIDTQYF. CDR3 in DNA: TGTGCCAGCAGCCTCTCCCCAGCAATAGATACGCAGTATTTT.

This clonotype has a handful of counts. The chain links TRBV4-1 to TRBJ1-2, with TRBD1 identical over 7 bases. Germline V gene lookup returns CDR1 MGHRA and CDR2 YSYEKL. The V and J ends lost 6 bases and 8 bases, in that order; junction bases with no gene match: 12. The CDR3 runs to 14 residues. CDR3: CASRPTYRGLGYTF. For the CDR3, the DNA is TGCGCCAGCAGACCCACTTACAGGGGTTTGGGCTACACCTTC.

The V call is TRBV18, the J call TRBJ2-5; D not certain. The V gene lost 2 bases and the J gene lost 4 bases, with 8 bases spanning the gap. This CDR3 region has 13 residues. Per the germline V gene, CDR1 is KGHSH and CDR2 is LQKENI. The CDR3 sequence is CASSPNPGETQYF. The CDR3 DNA is TGTGCCAGCTCACCAAATCCCGGAGAGACCCAGTACTTC.

The chain uses TRBV27 and TRBJ2-1, with D unclear. This CDR3 region has 13 residues. The ends were cut back, 9 bases at V and 6 bases at J, with 15 bases in the middle. CDR1 and CDR2 from the germline V gene are MNHEY and SMNVEV (reference sequence). For the CDR3, the DNA is TGTGCCAGGCCAGTGGTGGGTAGCAATGAGCAGTTCTTC. Translation: CARPVVGSNEQFF.

CDR3 bases: TGTGCCAGCAGTTTTGGTCGGGAGGGTCGGGAGCAGTTCTTC. Encoded protein: CASSFGREGREQFF. This chain joins TRBV28 and TRBJ2-1; TRBD2 matches at 8 bases. After removal of 3 bases from V and 10 bases from J, the junction contained 8 bases not matched to a gene. Germline loops: CDR1 MDHEN, CDR2 SYDVKM. The CDR3 has 14 amino acids.

The rearrangement joins TRBV5-1 to TRBJ2-7; the D gene could be TRBD1 or TRBD2 (5 bases each). Germline CDR1 SGHRS, CDR2 YFSETQ. The CDR3 covers 15 residues. V lost 2 bases to trimming and J lost 6 bases, with 18 bases between them. This CDR3 is CASSFGDGAFGEQYF. Written as DNA, the CDR3 is TGCGCCAGCAGCTTTGGGGACGGAGCCTTCGGCGAGCAGTACTTC.

This clonotype has just a few counts. The chain combines TRBV20-1 with TRBJ1-1; D is ambiguous. Per germline, CDR1 DFQATT and CDR2 SNEGSKA (reference sequence). The CDR3 length is 13 residues. Between the trimmed V and J ends, which lost 5 bases and 1 base, there was a span of 11 bases. The CDR3 DNA reads TGCAGTGCTGTTGATAGCAGGAACACTGAAGCTTTCTTT. Translating gives CSAVDSRNTEAFF.

The chain employs TRBV29-1 and TRBJ1-5; maybe TRBD1 (6 bases). Per germline, CDR1 SQVTM and CDR2 ANQGSEA. The CDR3 has 13 residues. Trimming took 6 bases from V and 0 from J, leaving 9 bases between them. CDR3: CSVARGSNQPQHF. DNA of the CDR3: TGCAGCGTCGCCAGGGGTAGCAATCAGCCCCAGCATTTT.

There are a few counts of this clonotype. The chain is built from TRBV25-1 and TRBJ2-1; D may be TRBD2 (5 bases). The germline V gene has CDR1 MGHDK and CDR2 SYGVNS. Between the trimmed V and J ends, which lost 0 bases and 14 bases, there was a span of 11 bases. This CDR3 region has 12 residues. CDR3 nucleotide sequence: TGTGCCAGCAGTGAATACTCTAGCTCCGAGTTCTTC. Its protein is CASSEYSSSEFF.

This chain joins TRBV19 and TRBJ2-5; 13 bases match TRBD2. This CDR3 has 16 amino acids. Germline V lookup: CDR1 LNHDA, CDR2 SQIVND (reference sequence). Germline trimming cut 5 bases from V and 0 bases from J; bases unmatched to any gene: 3. In DNA, the CDR3 is TGTGCCAGTAGTCCGGGACTAGCGGGGCACCAAGAGACCCAGTACTTC. It translates to CASSPGLAGHQETQYF. Full variable domain (outside the CDR3, taken from reference TRBV19 and TRBJ2-5): DGGITQSPKYLFRKEGQNVTLSCEQNLNHDAMYWYRQDPGQGLRLIYYSQIVNDFQKGDIAEGYSVSREKKESFPLTVTSAQKNPTAFYLCASSPGLAGHQETQYFGPGTRLLVL.

This clonotype was seen only once. The rearrangement uses TRBV7-9 and TRBJ2-1; D perhaps matches TRBD2 (6 bases). V was clipped by 4 bases and J by 6 bases, with 16 bases between them. Germline V lookup: CDR1 SEHNR, CDR2 FQNEAQ (reference sequence). The CDR3 contains 15 residues. This chain's CDR3 is CASSWSGQPLNEQFF. The CDR3 DNA reads TGTGCCAGCAGCTGGAGCGGGCAGCCCCTCAATGAGCAGTTCTTC. Drawing the rest from reference TRBV7-9 and TRBJ2-1, the complete variable domain is DTGVSQNPRHKITKRGQNVTFRCDPISEHNRLYWYRQTLGQGPEFLTYFQNEAQLEKSRLLSDRFSAERPKGSFSTLEIQRTEQGDSAMYLCASSWSGQPLNEQFFGPGTRLTVL.

This clonotype was recorded a few times. This rearrangement joins TRBV20-1 to TRBJ2-5; possibly TRBD2 for D (5 bases). This CDR3 is built from 15 residues. Trimming stripped 1 base from V and 1 base from J, with 13 bases between. Germline V lookup: CDR1 DFQATT, CDR2 SNEGSKA (reference sequence). CDR3 sequence: CSARGTSLGQETQYF. In DNA form, the CDR3 reads TGCAGTGCTAGAGGTACTAGTTTGGGCCAAGAGACCCAGTACTTC.

The chain recombines TRBV19 with TRBJ1-1; weak D call: TRBD1 (5 bases). Trimming pared 6 bases from V and 1 base from J, leaving 24 bases between. Per germline, CDR1 LNHDA and CDR2 SQIVND (reference sequence). The CDR3 consists of 18 residues. As DNA, the CDR3 is TGTGCCAGTAGACCCCCCGCGGGGAAGAGCGGGGGGAACACTGAAGCTTTCTTT. This encodes CASRPPAGKSGGNTEAFF.

V and J are TRBV20-1 and TRBJ1-6; maybe TRBD1 (5 bases). Looked up from germline, CDR1 is DFQATT and CDR2 is SNEGSKA (reference sequence). V was trimmed by 3 bases and J by 4 bases, leaving 13 bases between them. The CDR3 consists of 15 residues. CDR3 nucleotides: TGCAGTGCTAGCGACCCGACAGATTATAATTCACCCCTCCACTTT. Translated, it gives CSASDPTDYNSPLHF.